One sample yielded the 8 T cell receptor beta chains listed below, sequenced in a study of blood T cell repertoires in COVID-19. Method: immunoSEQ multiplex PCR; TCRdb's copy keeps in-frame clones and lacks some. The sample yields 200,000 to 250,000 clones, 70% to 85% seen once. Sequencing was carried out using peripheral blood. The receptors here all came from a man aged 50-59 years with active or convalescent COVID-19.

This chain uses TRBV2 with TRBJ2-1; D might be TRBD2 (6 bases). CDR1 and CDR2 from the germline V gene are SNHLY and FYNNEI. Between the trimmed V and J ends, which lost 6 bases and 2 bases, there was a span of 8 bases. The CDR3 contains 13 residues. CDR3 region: CASRSGAYNEQFF. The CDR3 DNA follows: TGTGCCAGCAGGTCGGGAGCCTACAATGAGCAGTTCTTC.

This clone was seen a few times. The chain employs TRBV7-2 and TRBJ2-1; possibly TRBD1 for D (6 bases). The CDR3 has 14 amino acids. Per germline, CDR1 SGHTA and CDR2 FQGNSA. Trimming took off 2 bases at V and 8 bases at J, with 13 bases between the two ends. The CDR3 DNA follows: TGTGCCAGCAGCTTAAAACAGGGAAGGGATGAGCAGTTCTTC. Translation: CASSLKQGRDEQFF.

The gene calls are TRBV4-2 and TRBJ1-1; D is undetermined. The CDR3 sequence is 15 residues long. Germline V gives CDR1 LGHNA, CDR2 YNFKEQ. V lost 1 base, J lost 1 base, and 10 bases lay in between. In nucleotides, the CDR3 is TGTGCCAGCAGCCAAGTATTCGGTCAGAACACTGAAGCTTTCTTT. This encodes CASSQVFGQNTEAFF.

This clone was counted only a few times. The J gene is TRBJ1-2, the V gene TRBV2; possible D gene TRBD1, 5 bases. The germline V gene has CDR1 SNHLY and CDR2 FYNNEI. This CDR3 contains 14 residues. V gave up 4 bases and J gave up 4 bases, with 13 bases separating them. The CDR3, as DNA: TGTGCCAGCAGTGTTCAGGGTCCCGGCTATGGCTACACCTTC. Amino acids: CASSVQGPGYGYTF.

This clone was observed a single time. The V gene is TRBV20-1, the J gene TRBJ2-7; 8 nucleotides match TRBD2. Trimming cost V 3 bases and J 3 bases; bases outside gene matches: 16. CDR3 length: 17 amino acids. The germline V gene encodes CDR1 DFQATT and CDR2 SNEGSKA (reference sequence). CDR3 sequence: CSASWFGRAKAFYEQYV. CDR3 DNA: TGCAGTGCTAGTTGGTTCGGGAGGGCAAAAGCTTTCTACGAGCAGTACGTC.

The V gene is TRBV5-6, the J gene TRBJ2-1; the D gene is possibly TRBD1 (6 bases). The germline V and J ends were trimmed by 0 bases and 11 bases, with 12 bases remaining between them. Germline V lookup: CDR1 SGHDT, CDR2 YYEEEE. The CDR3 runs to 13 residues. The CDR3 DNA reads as TGTGCCAGCAGCTTGGGGGTACAGGGACAGCAGTTCTTC. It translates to CASSLGVQGQQFF.

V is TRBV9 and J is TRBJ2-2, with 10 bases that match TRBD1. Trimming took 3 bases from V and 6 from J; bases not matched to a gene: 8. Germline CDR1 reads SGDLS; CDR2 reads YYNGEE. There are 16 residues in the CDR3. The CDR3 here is CASSGGLGQGAGELFF. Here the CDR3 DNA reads TGTGCCAGCAGCGGTGGGCTCGGACAGGGGGCCGGGGAGCTGTTTTTT.

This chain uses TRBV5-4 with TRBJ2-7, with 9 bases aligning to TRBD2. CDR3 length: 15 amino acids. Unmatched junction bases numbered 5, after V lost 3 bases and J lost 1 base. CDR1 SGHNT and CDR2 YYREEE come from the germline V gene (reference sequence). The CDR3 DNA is TGTGCCAGCAGCTCCGGGACTAGCCGTTCCTACGAGCAGTACTTC. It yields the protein CASSSGTSRSYEQYF.